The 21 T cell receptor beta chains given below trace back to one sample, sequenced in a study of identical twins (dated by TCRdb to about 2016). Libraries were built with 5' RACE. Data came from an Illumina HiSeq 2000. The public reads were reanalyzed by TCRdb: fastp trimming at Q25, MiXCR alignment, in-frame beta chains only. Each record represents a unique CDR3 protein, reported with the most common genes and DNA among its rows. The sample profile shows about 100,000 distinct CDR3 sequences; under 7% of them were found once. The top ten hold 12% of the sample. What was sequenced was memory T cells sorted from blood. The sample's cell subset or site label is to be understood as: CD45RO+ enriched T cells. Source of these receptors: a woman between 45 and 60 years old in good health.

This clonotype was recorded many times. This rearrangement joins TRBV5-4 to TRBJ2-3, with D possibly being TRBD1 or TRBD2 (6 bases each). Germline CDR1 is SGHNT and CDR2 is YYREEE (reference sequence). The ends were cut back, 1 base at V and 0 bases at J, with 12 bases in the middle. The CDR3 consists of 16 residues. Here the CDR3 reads CASSLRGVSSTDTQYF. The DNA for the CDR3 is TGTGCCAGCAGCTTGAGGGGGGTCTCTAGCACAGATACGCAGTATTTT.

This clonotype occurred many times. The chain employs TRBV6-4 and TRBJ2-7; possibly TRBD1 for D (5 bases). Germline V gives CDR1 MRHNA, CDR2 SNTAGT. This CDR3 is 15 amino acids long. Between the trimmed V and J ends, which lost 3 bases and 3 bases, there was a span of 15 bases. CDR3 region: CASSEGHPRYYEQYV. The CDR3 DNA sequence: TGTGCCAGCAGTGAGGGGCATCCGCGCTACTACGAGCAGTACGTC.

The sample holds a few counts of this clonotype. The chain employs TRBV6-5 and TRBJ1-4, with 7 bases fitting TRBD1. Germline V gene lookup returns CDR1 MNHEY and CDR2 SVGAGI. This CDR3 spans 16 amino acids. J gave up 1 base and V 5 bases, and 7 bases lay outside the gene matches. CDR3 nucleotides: TGTGCCAGCAGTGCGAGAGGGGGCGTAACTAATGAAAAACTGTTTTTT. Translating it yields CASSARGGVTNEKLFF.

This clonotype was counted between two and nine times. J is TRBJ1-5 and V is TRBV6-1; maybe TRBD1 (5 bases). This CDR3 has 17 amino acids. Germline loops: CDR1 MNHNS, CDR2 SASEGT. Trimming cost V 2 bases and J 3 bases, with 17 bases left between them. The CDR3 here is CASSENMGPGHNQPQHF. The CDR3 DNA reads TGTGCCAGCAGTGAAAACATGGGGCCGGGGCACAATCAGCCCCAGCATTTT.

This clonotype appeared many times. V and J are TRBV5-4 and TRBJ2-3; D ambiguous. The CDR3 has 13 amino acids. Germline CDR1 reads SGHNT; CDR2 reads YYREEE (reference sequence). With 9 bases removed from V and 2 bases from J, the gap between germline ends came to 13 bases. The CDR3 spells CATTKLDTDTQYF. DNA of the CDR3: TGTGCCACCACAAAACTGGACACAGATACGCAGTATTTT.

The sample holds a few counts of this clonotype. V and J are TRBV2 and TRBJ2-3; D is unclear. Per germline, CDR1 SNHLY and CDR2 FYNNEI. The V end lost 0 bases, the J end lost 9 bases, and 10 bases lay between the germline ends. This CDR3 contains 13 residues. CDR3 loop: CASSEALRATQYF. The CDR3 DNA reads TGTGCCAGCAGTGAAGCGCTTAGGGCGACGCAGTATTTT. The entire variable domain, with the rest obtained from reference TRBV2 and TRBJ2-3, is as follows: EPEVTQTPSHQVTQMGQEVILRCVPISNHLYFYWYRQILGQKVEFLVSFYNNEISEKSEIFDDQFSVERPDGSNFTLKIRSTKLEDSAMYFCASSEALRATQYFGPGTRLTVL.

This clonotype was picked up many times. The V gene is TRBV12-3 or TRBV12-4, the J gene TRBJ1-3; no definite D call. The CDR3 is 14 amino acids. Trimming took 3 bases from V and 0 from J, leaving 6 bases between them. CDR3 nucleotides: TGTGCCAGCAGTTTTAAGGGCTCTGGAAACACCATATATTTT. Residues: CASSFKGSGNTIYF.

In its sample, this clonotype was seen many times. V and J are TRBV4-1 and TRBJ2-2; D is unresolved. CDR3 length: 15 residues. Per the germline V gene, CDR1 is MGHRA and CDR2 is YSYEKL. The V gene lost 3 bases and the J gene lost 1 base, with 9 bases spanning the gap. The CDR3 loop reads CASSHTDGNTGELFF. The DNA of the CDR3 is TGCGCCAGCAGCCATACGGACGGGAACACCGGGGAGCTGTTTTTT.

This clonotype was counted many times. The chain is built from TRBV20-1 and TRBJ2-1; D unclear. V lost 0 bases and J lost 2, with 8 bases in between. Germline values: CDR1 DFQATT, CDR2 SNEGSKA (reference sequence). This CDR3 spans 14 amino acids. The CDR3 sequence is CSARDQPPYNEQFF. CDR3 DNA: TGCAGTGCTAGAGATCAACCACCCTACAATGAGCAGTTCTTC.

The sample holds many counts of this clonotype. CDR3 sequence reads: CASSQMGPGEQFF. The CDR3 bases are TGTGCCAGCAGCCAGATGGGACCCGGAGAGCAGTTCTTC. The chain joins TRBV3-1 to TRBJ2-1, with D perhaps matching TRBD1 or TRBD2 (5 bases each). CDR3 size: 13 residues. Germline loops: CDR1 LGHDT, CDR2 YNNKEL (reference sequence). Trimming took off 3 bases at V and 10 bases at J, with 13 bases between the two ends.

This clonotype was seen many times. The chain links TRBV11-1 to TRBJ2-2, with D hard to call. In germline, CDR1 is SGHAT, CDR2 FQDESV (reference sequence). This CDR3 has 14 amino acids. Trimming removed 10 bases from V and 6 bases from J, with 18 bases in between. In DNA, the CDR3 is TGTGCCACCGGTCAAAACCGTATCTCCGGGGAGCTGTTTTTT. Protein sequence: CATGQNRISGELFF.

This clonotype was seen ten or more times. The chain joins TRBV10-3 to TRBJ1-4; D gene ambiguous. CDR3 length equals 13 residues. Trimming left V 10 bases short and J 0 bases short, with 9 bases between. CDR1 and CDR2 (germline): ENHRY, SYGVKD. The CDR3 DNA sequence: TGTGCCACCGCAACAGCAACTAATGAAAAACTGTTTTTT. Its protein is CATATATNEKLFF.

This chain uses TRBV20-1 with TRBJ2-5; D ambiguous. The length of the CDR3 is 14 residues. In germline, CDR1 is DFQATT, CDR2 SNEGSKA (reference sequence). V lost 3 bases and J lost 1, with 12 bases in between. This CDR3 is CSASPGGRQETQYF. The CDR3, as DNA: TGCAGTGCTAGCCCGGGCGGACGCCAAGAGACCCAGTACTTC.

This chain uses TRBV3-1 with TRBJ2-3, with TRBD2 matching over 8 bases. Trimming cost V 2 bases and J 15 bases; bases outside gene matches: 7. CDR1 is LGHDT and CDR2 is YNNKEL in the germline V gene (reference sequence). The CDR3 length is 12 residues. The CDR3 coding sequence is TGTGCCAGCAGCCAACGAGCGGGAGCGACTTATTTT. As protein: CASSQRAGATYF.

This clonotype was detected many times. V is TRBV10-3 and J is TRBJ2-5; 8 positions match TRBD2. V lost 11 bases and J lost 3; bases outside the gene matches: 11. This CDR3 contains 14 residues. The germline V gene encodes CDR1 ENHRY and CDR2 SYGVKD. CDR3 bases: TGTGCCGTCGGTGGTAGCGGGAACGAAGAGACCCAGTACTTC. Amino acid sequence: CAVGGSGNEETQYF.

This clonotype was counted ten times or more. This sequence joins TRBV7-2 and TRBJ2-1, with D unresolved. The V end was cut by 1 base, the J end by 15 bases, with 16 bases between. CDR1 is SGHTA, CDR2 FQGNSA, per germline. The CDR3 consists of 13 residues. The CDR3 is CASSLEDRAMAFF. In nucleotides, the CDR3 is TGTGCCAGCAGCTTAGAGGATCGAGCTATGGCGTTCTTC.

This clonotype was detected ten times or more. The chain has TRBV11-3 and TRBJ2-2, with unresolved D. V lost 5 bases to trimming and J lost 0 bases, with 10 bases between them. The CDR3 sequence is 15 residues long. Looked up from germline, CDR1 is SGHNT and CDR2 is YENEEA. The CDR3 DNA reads TGTGCCAGCAGCGTTAGCATCACGAACACCGGGGAGCTGTTTTTT. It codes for CASSVSITNTGELFF.

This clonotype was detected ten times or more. The CDR3 region is CASSFGAVNTEAFF. The CDR3 DNA reads as TGCGCCAGCAGCTTCGGCGCAGTCAACACTGAAGCTTTCTTT. The genes are TRBV5-1 and TRBJ1-1; D is uncertain. The CDR3 has 14 amino acids. Trimming left V 2 bases short and J 2 bases short, with 10 bases between. The germline V gene has CDR1 SGHRS and CDR2 YFSETQ.

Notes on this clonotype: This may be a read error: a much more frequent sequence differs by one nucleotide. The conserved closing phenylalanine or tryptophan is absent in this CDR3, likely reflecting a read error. CDR3 bases: TGCGCCAGCAGCGTCGGACAGAAATATGGCTACACCTCC. It is translated as CASSVGQKYGYTS. This chain uses TRBV5-1 with TRBJ1-2, with TRBD1 as a possible D gene (6 bases). CDR1 and CDR2 from the germline V gene are SGHRS and YFSETQ. This CDR3 contains 13 residues. V shed 4 bases and J shed 5 bases, with 12 bases lying between them.

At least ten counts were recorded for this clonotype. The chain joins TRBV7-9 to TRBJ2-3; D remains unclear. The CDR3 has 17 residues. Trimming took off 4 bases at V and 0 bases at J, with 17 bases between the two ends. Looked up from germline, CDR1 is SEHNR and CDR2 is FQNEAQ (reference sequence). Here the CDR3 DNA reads TGTGCCAGCAGCTCAACCCCGGGTCTCCCAAGCACAGATACGCAGTATTTT. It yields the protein CASSSTPGLPSTDTQYF.

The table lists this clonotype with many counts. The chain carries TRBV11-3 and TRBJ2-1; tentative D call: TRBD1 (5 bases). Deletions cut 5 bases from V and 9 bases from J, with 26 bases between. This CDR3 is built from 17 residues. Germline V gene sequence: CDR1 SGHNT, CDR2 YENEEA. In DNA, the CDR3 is TGTGCCAGCAGCGTGGGGCAGGTTTCTTTTGGTGATAGTGAGCAGTTCTTC. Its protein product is CASSVGQVSFGDSEQFF.